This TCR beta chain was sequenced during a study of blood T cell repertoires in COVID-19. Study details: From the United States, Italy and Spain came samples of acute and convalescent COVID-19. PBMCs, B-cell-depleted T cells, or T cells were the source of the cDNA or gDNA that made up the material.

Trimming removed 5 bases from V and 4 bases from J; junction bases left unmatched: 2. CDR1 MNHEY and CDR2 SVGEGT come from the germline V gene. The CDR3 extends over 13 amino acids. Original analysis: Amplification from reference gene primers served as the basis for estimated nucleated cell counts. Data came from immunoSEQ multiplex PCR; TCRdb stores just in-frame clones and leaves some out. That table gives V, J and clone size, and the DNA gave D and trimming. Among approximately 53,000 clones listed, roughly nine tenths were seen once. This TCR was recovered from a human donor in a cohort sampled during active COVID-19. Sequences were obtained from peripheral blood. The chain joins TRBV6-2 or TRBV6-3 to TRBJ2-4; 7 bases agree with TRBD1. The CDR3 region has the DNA TGTGCCAGCAGTGGGACAGTTAAAAACATTCAGTACTTC. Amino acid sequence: CASSGTVKNIQYF.